The clone carrying this T cell receptor beta chain was seen a few times. This sample stems from a study of blood T cell repertoires in COVID-19. Trimming left V 1 base short and J 7 bases short, with 14 bases between. The CDR3 is made up of 14 amino acids. In germline, CDR1 is SGHVS, CDR2 FQNEAQ. In the original workflow: Amplification with reference gene primers provided the estimates of nucleated cell counts. The assay was immunoSEQ multiplex PCR, and TCRdb's table has in-frame clones only and misses some. That table gives V, J and clone size, and the DNA gave D and trimming. The sample has about 53,000 clones, roughly 88% seen once.

The V gene is TRBV7-8, the J gene TRBJ2-7; possible D gene TRBD2, 5 bases. The specimen was peripheral blood. This receptor was taken from a man older than 75 with acute or convalescent COVID-19. CDR3 protein: CASSLVRTSGEQYF. CDR3 DNA sequence: TGTGCCAGCAGCTTAGTAAGGACCTCGGGGGAGCAGTACTTC.